These 32 T cell receptor beta chains originate from one sample sequenced in a study of CD8 T cells in ankylosing spondylitis. TCRdb called the 5' RACE reads again in MiXCR, with one record for every CDR3 protein. The profile shows around 150,000 distinct CDR3 sequences, roughly 10% of them singletons. Material for sequencing was blood, either unsorted or a sorted T cell fraction (not recorded which). The receptors were sampled from a female donor with ankylosing spondylitis or in good health (not recorded which).

This clonotype was counted at least ten times. This CDR3 reads CATSPGTGGAHNEQFF. The CDR3 nucleotides are TGTGCCACCAGTCCCGGGACAGGGGGCGCACACAATGAGCAGTTCTTC. The chain recombines TRBV15 with TRBJ2-1; 12 bases are shared with TRBD1. V shed 6 bases and J 5 bases; nucleotides not matched to a gene: 8. The CDR3 length is 16 residues. CDR1 and CDR2 from the germline V gene are LNHNV and YYDKDF (reference sequence).

This clonotype was seen at least ten times. The V gene is TRBV5-1, the J gene TRBJ1-3; D is perhaps TRBD1 (5 bases). The V and J ends lost 3 bases and 2 bases respectively, with 9 bases between them. Germline V gene sequence: CDR1 SGHRS, CDR2 YFSETQ. This CDR3 is built from 14 residues. The CDR3 DNA sequence: TGCGCCAGCAGCTCCCGGGACCCTGGAAACACCATATATTTT. It encodes CASSSRDPGNTIYF.

This clonotype occurred many times. The junction does not match germline at one end; this may be a read error. V usage is TRBV20-1 and J usage is TRBJ1-2, with 7 bases fitting TRBD1. The CDR3 consists of 14 residues. The germline gives CDR1 DFQATT, CDR2 SNEGSKA (reference sequence). The CDR3, as DNA: TGCAGTGCTAGAATGACAGGGAATAACAATGGCTACACCTTC. This sequence encodes CSARMTGNNNGYTF.

This clonotype has ten or more counts. The J gene is TRBJ2-6, the V gene TRBV5-1; tentative D call: TRBD1 (6 bases). This CDR3 has 17 residues. Trimming left V 1 base short and J 0 bases short, with 11 bases between. Germline values: CDR1 SGHRS, CDR2 YFSETQ. CDR3 DNA sequence: TGCGCCAGCAGCTTGTACAGGGACGGCTCTGGGGCCAACGTCCTGACTTTC. Its translation: CASSLYRDGSGANVLTF.

The rearrangement uses TRBV12-3 or TRBV12-4 and TRBJ2-1; TRBD1 agrees at 10 bases. Trimming removed 3 bases from V and 14 bases from J; junction bases left unmatched: 7. This CDR3 spans 13 amino acids. In DNA, the CDR3 is TGTGCCAGCAGTTTTCGTGGACAGGGGGGGAAGTTCTTC. Translation gives CASSFRGQGGKFF.

This clonotype was detected many times. The J gene is TRBJ2-5, the V gene TRBV7-2, with 7 bases matching TRBD2. The CDR3 totals 14 residues. Trimming at V came to 1 base and at J to 5 bases, leaving 4 bases not matched to a gene. Germline V gene lookup returns CDR1 SGHTA and CDR2 FQGNSA. The CDR3 sequence: CASSLGGGLETQYF. Written as DNA, the CDR3 is TGTGCCAGCAGCTTAGGGGGAGGGCTGGAGACCCAGTACTTC.

This clonotype was counted ten times or more. The rearrangement links TRBV3-1 to TRBJ2-2; the D is unclear. V lost 3 bases, J lost 6 bases, and 11 bases lay in between. The CDR3 loop spans 14 amino acids. Germline CDR1 is LGHDT and CDR2 is YNNKEL (reference sequence). The CDR3 coding sequence is TGTGCCAGCAGCCACACATTGTCCCCCGGGGAGCTGTTTTTT. It specifies CASSHTLSPGELFF.

This clonotype appeared many times. This chain uses TRBV5-5 with TRBJ2-1; D is undetermined. Trimming took 1 base from V and 3 from J, leaving 8 bases between them. Per the germline V gene, CDR1 is SGHKS and CDR2 is YYEKEE (reference sequence). This CDR3 is built from 14 residues. This CDR3 is CASSLLGHYNEQFF. As DNA, the CDR3 is TGTGCCAGCAGCTTGCTCGGGCACTACAATGAGCAGTTCTTC.

This clonotype has a count of ten or more. The gene calls are TRBV20-1 and TRBJ1-5; tentative D call: TRBD1 (5 bases). V lost 6 bases to trimming and J lost 2 bases, with 11 bases between them. The CDR3 covers 13 residues. CDR1 and CDR2 from the germline V gene are DFQATT and SNEGSKA (reference sequence). The CDR3 region is CSAPGGGNQPQHF. The DNA of the CDR3 is TGCAGTGCCCCCGGAGGGGGCAATCAGCCCCAGCATTTT.

This clonotype occurred many times. The J gene is TRBJ1-2, the V gene TRBV7-9; 10 nucleotides agree with TRBD1. This CDR3 has 16 amino acids. CDR1 and CDR2 (germline): SEHNR, FQNEAQ (reference sequence). J was trimmed by 8 bases and V by 4 bases; bases with no gene match: 13. The CDR3 DNA is TGTGCCAGCAGCTCGAAGTCATGGGACAGGGGATTCGGCTACACCTTC. It codes for CASSSKSWDRGFGYTF.

This clonotype was found many times. The chain joins TRBV6-2 or TRBV6-3 to TRBJ2-2; 9 bases are shared with TRBD2. Germline-derived CDR1 and CDR2 are MNHEY and SVGEGT. The CDR3 is 15 amino acids. J was trimmed by 2 bases and V by 7 bases; bases with no gene match: 5. The CDR3 protein is CASTRLAANTGELFF. CDR3 nucleotide sequence: TGTGCCAGCACCCGACTAGCGGCAAACACCGGGGAGCTGTTTTTT.

This clonotype was found many times. The chain employs TRBV5-1 and TRBJ2-7; 10 bases line up with TRBD2. The germline CDR1 and CDR2 sequences are SGHRS and YFSETQ. After removal of 5 bases from V and 2 bases from J, the junction contained 16 bases not matched to a gene. The CDR3 runs to 18 residues. CDR3: CASSWRERSLAGAYEQYF. DNA of the CDR3: TGCGCCAGCAGTTGGCGGGAGCGGAGCCTAGCGGGGGCCTACGAGCAGTACTTC.

This clonotype has ten or more counts. The chain has TRBV5-1 and TRBJ2-3; 9 positions match TRBD1. The CDR3 totals 15 residues. The junction had 9 bases not matched to a gene; V was cut back by 4 bases and J by 6 bases. The germline V gene encodes CDR1 SGHRS and CDR2 YFSETQ. The CDR3 region is CASSTGTGLADTQYF. CDR3 bases: TGCGCCAGCAGCACGGGGACAGGGTTGGCGGATACGCAGTATTTT.

In its sample, this clonotype was seen many times. This chain links TRBV5-1 with TRBJ2-3; 7 bases line up with TRBD2. The length of the CDR3 is 15 residues. Germline V CDR1 and CDR2: SGHRS, YFSETQ. V trimming: 5 bases; J trimming: 7 bases; junction bases outside the gene matches: 13. CDR3 region: CASRQNHLAENTQYF. Here the CDR3 DNA reads TGCGCCAGCAGACAAAACCACCTAGCGGAAAATACGCAGTATTTT.

In this sample, this clonotype turned up many times. V is TRBV12-3 or TRBV12-4 and J is TRBJ2-3; no firm D call. Trimming removed 6 bases at V and 1 base at J, with 5 bases between. The CDR3 has 12 amino acids. CDR3 loop: CASRTRTDTQYF. The CDR3 DNA reads as TGTGCCAGCAGGACCCGCACAGATACGCAGTATTTT.

This chain uses TRBV30 with TRBJ1-1, with D uncertain. Germline CDR1 and CDR2: GTSNPN and SVGIG (reference sequence). This CDR3 spans 11 amino acids. Trimming shortened V by 5 bases and J by 1 base, and 5 bases separated the two germline ends. CDR3 in DNA: TGTGCCTGGGTAAGGAACACTGAAGCTTTCTTT. Translated, it gives CAWVRNTEAFF.

The chain is built from TRBV5-6 and TRBJ2-1, with 8 bases that match TRBD1. The V gene's germline CDR1 is SGHDT and CDR2 YYEEEE. The CDR3 totals 14 residues. The J segment lost 6 bases and the V segment lost 4 bases, leaving 6 bases of the junction unmatched. The CDR3 sequence is CASSLYQGANEQFF. CDR3 in DNA: TGTGCCAGCAGCCTTTACCAGGGGGCCAATGAGCAGTTCTTC. The whole variable domain, filled in from reference TRBV5-6 and TRBJ2-1, reads DAGVTQSPTHLIKTRGQQVTLRCSPKSGHDTVSWYQQALGQGPQFIFQYYEEEERQRGNFPDRFSGHQFPNYSSELNVNALLLGDSALYLCASSLYQGANEQFFGPGTRLTVL.

This rearrangement joins TRBV30 to TRBJ1-4, with a tentative D call TRBD1 (6 bases). Germline loops: CDR1 GTSNPN, CDR2 SVGIG (reference sequence). The CDR3 contains 14 residues. Between the trimmed V and J ends, which lost 3 bases and 2 bases, there was a span of 10 bases. CDR3 sequence reads: CAWSGGGTNEKLFF. For the CDR3, the DNA is TGTGCCTGGAGCGGAGGGGGGACTAATGAAAAACTGTTTTTT.

This clonotype appeared many times. V usage is TRBV12-3 or TRBV12-4 and J usage is TRBJ1-1; 7 bases line up with TRBD1. This CDR3 contains 11 residues. Unmatched junction bases numbered 2, after V lost 6 bases and J lost 7 bases. CDR3 coding DNA: TGTGCCAGCAGCAGGACAGGTGAAGCTTTCTTT. Residues: CASSRTGEAFF.

This clonotype was picked up many times. The V and J genes are TRBV2 and TRBJ2-1; the match to TRBD2 covers 7 bases. V shed 6 bases, J shed 4 bases, and the junction held 9 bases outside the gene matches. CDR1 is SNHLY and CDR2 is FYNNEI in the germline V gene. The CDR3 loop spans 15 amino acids. CDR3 DNA: TGTGCCAGCAGCGGCCGGACTAGGGGATACAATGAGCAGTTCTTC. Translated, it gives CASSGRTRGYNEQFF.

This clonotype came up many times. The chain carries TRBV3-1 and TRBJ1-5; maybe TRBD1 (5 bases). Trimming removed 4 bases at V and 7 bases at J, with 14 bases between. In germline, CDR1 is LGHDT, CDR2 YNNKEL (reference sequence). The CDR3 length is 14 residues. The CDR3 DNA reads as TGTGCCAGCAGCCCCGCCGGGGGTGGACAGCCCCAGCATTTT. This gives the protein CASSPAGGGQPQHF.

Concerning this clonotype: A much larger clone is a single base away; this may be a read error. The rearrangement links TRBV20-1 to TRBJ2-5, with 12 bases that match TRBD2. Trimming took 5 bases from V and 5 from J; bases not matched to a gene: 9. Germline V gene sequence: CDR1 DFQATT, CDR2 SNEGSKA (reference sequence). CDR3 length: 15 amino acids. The CDR3 is CSAEKTSGSLETQYF. The CDR3 DNA reads as TGCAGTGCTGAGAAGACTAGCGGGAGCTTGGAGACCCAGTACTTC.

This clonotype was counted ten times or more. J is TRBJ2-3 and V is TRBV12-3 or TRBV12-4; D uncertain. The ends were cut back, 2 bases at V and 6 bases at J, with 6 bases in the middle. The CDR3 length is 12 residues. The CDR3 sequence: CASSLTRDTQYF. The DNA of the CDR3 is TGTGCCAGCAGTTTAACAAGGGATACGCAGTATTTT.

The chain employs TRBV7-2 and TRBJ2-7; TRBD2 agrees at 8 bases. This CDR3 comprises 14 residues. Per germline, CDR1 SGHTA and CDR2 FQGNSA. V dropped 3 bases and J dropped 5; count of bases not matched to a gene: 6. CDR3 amino acids: CASSFSGSINEQYF. Here the CDR3 DNA reads TGTGCCAGCAGCTTCAGCGGGAGTATAAACGAGCAGTACTTC.

Many counts were recorded for this clonotype. The rearrangement uses TRBV18 and TRBJ2-3; D is ambiguous. The CDR3 totals 12 residues. Germline assignment: CDR1 KGHSH and CDR2 LQKENI. The V gene lost 3 bases and the J gene lost 6 bases, with 7 bases spanning the gap. The CDR3 region is CASSPDRDTQYF. The CDR3 DNA sequence: TGTGCCAGCTCACCGGATAGGGATACGCAGTATTTT.

The rearrangement uses TRBV19 and TRBJ2-1, with D possibly being TRBD1 (5 bases). CDR1 LNHDA and CDR2 SQIVND come from the germline V gene (reference sequence). The CDR3 is made up of 15 amino acids. Trimming shortened V by 4 bases and J by 0 bases, and 10 bases separated the two germline ends. CDR3 DNA: TGTGCCAGTAGTACCCAGGGCAGCTCCTACAATGAGCAGTTCTTC. This sequence encodes CASSTQGSSYNEQFF.

The table lists this clonotype with many counts. V usage is TRBV29-1 and J usage is TRBJ1-1; maybe TRBD1 (5 bases). The germline gives CDR1 SQVTM, CDR2 ANQGSEA. The CDR3 runs to 14 residues. V lost 1 base and J lost 6, with 15 bases in between. DNA for the CDR3: TGCAGCGTTGAAGTAGCCCTGGGGGTACCTGAAGCTTTCTTT. Its translation: CSVEVALGVPEAFF.

Ten or more counts support this clonotype. This chain uses TRBV2 with TRBJ1-1, with D perhaps matching TRBD1 (5 bases). Trimming left V 7 bases short and J 4 bases short, with 13 bases between. Germline CDR1 and CDR2: SNHLY and FYNNEI. This CDR3 has 13 amino acids. The CDR3 DNA sequence: TGTGCCAGCAAAGGGACGGGACGCACTGAAGCTTTCTTT. This codes for CASKGTGRTEAFF.

This clonotype was recorded at least ten times. The rearrangement joins TRBV19 to TRBJ2-7; 7 nucleotides match TRBD2. The CDR3 runs 15 residues. Germline V CDR1 and CDR2: LNHDA, SQIVND (reference sequence). The trim removed 6 bases at V and 2 bases at J, leaving 10 bases unmatched. The CDR3 loop is CASRGGSLRTYEQYF. Here the CDR3 DNA reads TGTGCCAGTAGGGGGGGGAGCCTCCGAACCTACGAGCAGTACTTC.

This clonotype was observed many times. This sequence joins TRBV29-1 and TRBJ1-2; the match to TRBD1 covers 10 bases. J was trimmed by 0 bases and V by 6 bases; bases with no gene match: 7. This CDR3 has 15 amino acids. Germline V gene sequence: CDR1 SQVTM, CDR2 ANQGSEA. The CDR3 DNA reads as TGCAGCGTCCCATTGGGACAGGGGACTAACTATGGCTACACCTTC. Translating it yields CSVPLGQGTNYGYTF.

On this clonotype: Just one base apart from a much larger clone, this may be a read error. This chain connects TRBV4-2 to TRBJ1-1; 9 bases agree with TRBD1. CDR1 and CDR2 from the germline V gene are LGHNA and YNFKEQ. This CDR3 has 15 residues. This CDR3 is CAISRGDRAATEAFF. The CDR3 nucleotides are TGTGCCATCAGCCGCGGGGACAGGGCTGCTACTGAAGCTTTCTTT.

This clonotype was counted once. A single base separates this from a much larger clone, so it may be a read error. V is TRBV10-3 and J is TRBJ2-7, with D perhaps matching TRBD1 or TRBD2 (6 bases each). V lost 10 bases, J lost 0 bases, and 16 bases lay in between. The CDR3 is made up of 14 amino acids. Germline V gene lookup returns CDR1 ENHRY and CDR2 SYGVKD. The chain's CDR3 is CATMSGASSYEQYF. The CDR3, as DNA: TGTGCCACCATGTCGGGGGCTAGCTCCTACGAGCAGTACTTC.